A single sample gave rise to the 20 T cell receptor beta chains below, sequenced in a study of blood T cell repertoires in COVID-19. Sequencing used immunoSEQ multiplex PCR; TCRdb keeps in-frame clones, though not all of them. The data show tens of thousands of clones, around 90% seen once. Material: peripheral blood. The source is a man aged 50 to 59 with active COVID-19.

The genes are TRBV5-1 and TRBJ2-3, with no clear D. V shed 7 bases and J shed 1 base, with 19 bases lying between them. Germline CDR1 and CDR2: SGHRS and YFSETQ. This CDR3 region has 16 residues. DNA for the CDR3: TGCGCCAGCTGCCAGCAAGGCGGTCCCCGCACAGATACGCAGTATTTT. This gives the protein CASCQQGGPRTDTQYF.

The chain links TRBV28 to TRBJ2-2, with D tentatively TRBD2 (6 bases). Germline V gene lookup returns CDR1 MDHEN and CDR2 SYDVKM. CDR3 length: 14 amino acids. V lost 9 bases and J lost 6, with 17 bases in between. The CDR3 DNA follows: TGTGCCAGTTGGAGGGGACCCACCGCCGGGGAGCTGTTTTTT. Encoded protein: CASWRGPTAGELFF.

The chain combines TRBV28 with TRBJ2-1, with 8 bases fitting TRBD2. Germline V gene data show CDR1 as MDHEN and CDR2 as SYDVKM. The junction had 19 bases not matched to a gene; V was cut back by 8 bases and J by 7 bases. This CDR3 has 17 amino acids. The CDR3 sequence: CASCPLPGRGKGNEQFF. Written as DNA, the CDR3 is TGTGCCAGCTGTCCACTCCCCGGGAGGGGGAAGGGGAATGAGCAGTTCTTC.

The chain has TRBV4-3 and TRBJ1-1, with D possibly TRBD1 on 6 matching bases. There are 18 residues in the CDR3. CDR1 is LGHNA and CDR2 is YSLEER in the germline V gene. V lost 0 bases and J lost 0, with 17 bases in between. The DNA for the CDR3 is TGCGCCAGCAGCCAAGAAATGTTGGTAGGACAGCTGAACACTGAAGCTTTCTTT. Its protein is CASSQEMLVGQLNTEAFF.

The CDR3 protein is CASSFQQGSGELFF. CDR3 coding DNA: TGTGCCAGCAGTTTTCAACAGGGGTCCGGGGAGCTGTTTTTT. This chain links TRBV27 with TRBJ2-2, with 7 bases that match TRBD1. This CDR3 region has 14 residues. V was pared by 3 bases and J by 6 bases, with 4 bases of the junction left unmatched. The germline gives CDR1 MNHEY, CDR2 SMNVEV (reference sequence).

The gene calls are TRBV28 and TRBJ2-3, with 10 bases aligning to TRBD2. J lost 4 bases, V lost 7 bases, and 8 bases had no gene match. The CDR3 totals 15 residues. In germline, CDR1 is MDHEN, CDR2 SYDVKM. The CDR3 region has the DNA TGTGCCAGCAATAAAGCGGGGGGGTTTCCAGATACGCAGTATTTT. This gives the protein CASNKAGGFPDTQYF.

The chain joins TRBV7-9 to TRBJ1-1, with D perhaps TRBD1 (6 bases). Germline-derived CDR1 and CDR2 are SEHNR and FQNEAQ (reference sequence). Between the trimmed V and J ends, which lost 1 base and 1 base, there was a span of 10 bases. The CDR3 totals 15 residues. CDR3 residues: CASSLVGGANTEAFF. Written as DNA, the CDR3 is TGTGCCAGCAGCTTAGTCGGGGGGGCGAACACTGAAGCTTTCTTT.

The CDR3 sequence: CASSPRTGLNTEAFF. As DNA, the CDR3 is TGTGCCAGCAGTCCAAGGACAGGTCTGAACACTGAAGCTTTCTTT. V is TRBV28 and J is TRBJ1-1, with 7 bases lining up with TRBD1. Germline lookup yields CDR1 MDHEN and CDR2 SYDVKM. With 5 bases clipped from V and 0 bases from J, the junction kept 6 bases outside the gene matches. This CDR3 has 15 amino acids.

This chain connects TRBV11-2 to TRBJ2-3, with 9 nucleotides matching TRBD2. In germline, CDR1 is SGHAT, CDR2 FQNNGV. V was pared by 0 bases and J by 1 base, with 5 bases of the junction left unmatched. The CDR3 totals 17 residues. The CDR3 sequence: CASSLEGAGGGTDTQYF. Here the CDR3 DNA reads TGTGCCAGCAGCTTAGAGGGAGCGGGAGGAGGCACAGATACGCAGTATTTT.

The chain uses TRBV9 and TRBJ1-6; tentatively, D is TRBD1 (5 bases). V was shortened by 2 bases and J by 14 bases, with 17 bases between the two germline ends. From germline, CDR1 is SGDLS and CDR2 YYNGEE. CDR3 length: 14 amino acids. The chain's CDR3 is CASSVSDTAGALHF. In DNA, the CDR3 is TGTGCCAGCAGCGTGTCGGACACGGCGGGGGCCCTCCACTTT.

The rearrangement uses TRBV6-1 and TRBJ1-2, with 7 bases fitting TRBD1. The CDR3 runs to 15 residues. Germline V gives CDR1 MNHNS, CDR2 SASEGT. V dropped 2 bases and J dropped 2; count of bases not matched to a gene: 5. The CDR3 loop is CASSEQGGTNYGYTF. CDR3 in DNA: TGTGCCAGCAGTGAACAGGGGGGCACCAACTATGGCTACACCTTC.

This chain links TRBV5-4 with TRBJ2-3, with D tentatively TRBD2 (6 bases). Between the trimmed V and J ends, which lost 0 bases and 5 bases, there was a span of 10 bases. The germline gives CDR1 SGHNT, CDR2 YYREEE (reference sequence). The CDR3 is made up of 14 amino acids. This chain's CDR3 is CASSLGSGEDTQYF. The DNA for the CDR3 is TGTGCCAGCAGCTTGGGGTCGGGGGAAGATACGCAGTATTTT.

The gene calls are TRBV9 and TRBJ2-3; 9 positions match TRBD1. Germline lookup yields CDR1 SGDLS and CDR2 YYNGEE. The CDR3 is 15 residues long. V shed 4 bases, J shed 2 bases, and the junction held 5 bases outside the gene matches. CDR3 residues: CASSPGTGTTDTQYF. CDR3 coding DNA: TGTGCCAGCAGCCCCGGGACAGGGACCACAGATACGCAGTATTTT.

The V call is TRBV18, the J call TRBJ2-1; D is uncertain. The germline V gene encodes CDR1 KGHSH and CDR2 LQKENI. The CDR3 has 15 residues. V lost 3 bases to trimming and J lost 4 bases, with 13 bases between them. CDR3 bases: TGTGCCAGCTCACCTTCCGGGTTCGGTTACAATGAGCAGTTCTTC. It specifies CASSPSGFGYNEQFF.

This chain connects TRBV18 to TRBJ2-4; D is unclear. The length of the CDR3 is 16 residues. Germline assignment: CDR1 KGHSH and CDR2 LQKENI. Trimming stripped 5 bases from V and 1 base from J, with 15 bases between. CDR3 nucleotides: TGTGCCAGCTCAGATAGATCCACCCGGGCCAAAAACATTCAGTACTTC. As protein: CASSDRSTRAKNIQYF.

The chain carries TRBV27 and TRBJ1-1; TRBD1 is a possible D gene (5 bases). The CDR3 covers 15 residues. V was cut by 11 bases and J by 1 base, with 20 bases left in between. Germline CDR1 is MNHEY and CDR2 is SMNVEV (reference sequence). In nucleotides, the CDR3 is TGTGCCGGCCAAAGCCGGGGAGGGGCGAACACTGAAGCTTTCTTT. Translated: CAGQSRGGANTEAFF.

This chain connects TRBV5-4 to TRBJ1-6; D possibly corresponds to TRBD1 (6 bases). Trimming removed 0 bases from V and 10 bases from J, with 11 bases in between. The CDR3 consists of 14 residues. CDR1 SGHNT and CDR2 YYREEE come from the germline V gene (reference sequence). CDR3 protein: CASSLVQGNSPLHF. The CDR3 bases are TGTGCCAGCAGCTTGGTGCAGGGGAACTCACCCCTCCACTTT.

The genes are TRBV27 and TRBJ1-1, with 9 bases fitting TRBD1. J gave up 1 base and V 7 bases, and 4 bases lay outside the gene matches. Germline values: CDR1 MNHEY, CDR2 SMNVEV (reference sequence). The CDR3 is made up of 14 amino acids. The CDR3 DNA reads as TGTGCCAGCAATAGGGACAGGGCGAACACTGAAGCTTTCTTT. Translating gives CASNRDRANTEAFF.

This clone came up a few times. The rearrangement links TRBV4-3 to TRBJ2-6; D is perhaps TRBD2 (5 bases). The CDR3 sequence is 22 residues long. Germline V lookup: CDR1 LGHNA, CDR2 YSLEER. V lost 0 bases to trimming and J lost 0 bases, with 24 bases between them. CDR3 residues: CASSQDMLKGAGGGSGANVLTF. The DNA for the CDR3 is TGCGCCAGCAGCCAAGATATGCTAAAGGGCGCGGGCGGTGGCTCTGGGGCCAACGTCCTGACTTTC.

The table lists this clone with a few counts. The chain has TRBV28 and TRBJ1-5; perhaps TRBD1 as D (6 bases). This CDR3 has 13 amino acids. CDR1 and CDR2 (germline): MDHEN, SYDVKM. Trimming left V 4 bases short and J 3 bases short, with 7 bases between. CDR3 nucleotides: TGTGCCAGCAGTTGGGACACCAATCAGCCCCAGCATTTT. It encodes CASSWDTNQPQHF.